The rows below give T cell receptor beta chains drawn from one sample of a study of cytomegalovirus exposure and HLA in healthy donors. Some clones are missing from TCRdb's copy, which holds only in-frame ones; the method was immunoSEQ multiplex PCR. This table holds about 180,000 clones, approximately 80% found once. What was sequenced was PBMCs. These receptors were collected from a young man in good health and CMV-seronegative. CDR3s include the opening cysteine and the closing phenylalanine or tryptophan. The order of the fields is V gene, D gene, clone size, J gene, CDR3 DNA, CDR3 protein. The D gene is left open where the match is weak. Clone size is given for some rows only: seen once, a few or many times, or a class if the clone is expanded.

V gene: TRBV28; D gene: .; clone size: .; J gene: TRBJ1-1; CDR3 DNA: TGTGCCAGCAGTCCCAGGGCCCTCACTGAAGCTTTCTTT; CDR3 protein: CASSPRALTEAFF
V gene: TRBV6-1; D gene: .; clone size: .; J gene: TRBJ2-5; CDR3 DNA: TGTGCCAGCAGTCCCCCCGGGGGCCAAGAGACCCAGTACTTC; CDR3 protein: CASSPPGGQETQYF
V gene: TRBV30; D gene: .; clone size: .; J gene: TRBJ1-1; CDR3 DNA: TGTGCCTGGAGCGGCTTGGCGAGGATCATGAACACTGAAGCTTTCTTT; CDR3 protein: CAWSGLARIMNTEAFF
V gene: TRBV11-2; D gene: TRBD1; clone size: .; J gene: TRBJ2-5; CDR3 DNA: TGTGCCAGCAGCAAAAGGACAGGGGGAAGCGAGACCCAGTACTTC; CDR3 protein: CASSKRTGGSETQYF
V gene: TRBV18; D gene: .; clone size: .; J gene: TRBJ1-4; CDR3 DNA: TGTGCCACCTCTGGGGCGGATAATGAAAAACTGTTTTTT; CDR3 protein: CATSGADNEKLFF
V gene: TRBV18; D gene: .; clone size: .; J gene: TRBJ2-1; CDR3 DNA: TGTGCCAGCTCACCGGGGAGCTCCTACAATGAGCAGTTCTTC; CDR3 protein: CASSPGSSYNEQFF
V gene: TRBV6-5; D gene: TRBD1; clone size: .; J gene: TRBJ2-1; CDR3 DNA: TGTGCCAGCAAAACAGGGGTTTACAATGAGCAGTTCTTC; CDR3 protein: CASKTGVYNEQFF
V gene: TRBV19; D gene: TRBD2; clone size: .; J gene: TRBJ2-2; CDR3 DNA: TGTGCCAGTAGTATACGGGGGGCCGGGGAGCTGTTTTTT; CDR3 protein: CASSIRGAGELFF
V gene: TRBV19; D gene: TRBD1; clone size: .; J gene: TRBJ1-1; CDR3 DNA: TGTGCCAGTAGTCAACAGGGGGCGAACACTGAAGCTTTCTTT; CDR3 protein: CASSQQGANTEAFF
V gene: TRBV2; D gene: TRBD2; clone size: .; J gene: TRBJ2-7; CDR3 DNA: TGTGCCAGCGACCTTAGTTGGGGGGGCTCCTACGAGCAGTACTTC; CDR3 protein: CASDLSWGGSYEQYF
V gene: TRBV5-1; D gene: TRBD1; clone size: .; J gene: TRBJ1-3; CDR3 DNA: TGCGCCAGCAGCCCTGAGGGGGCGCGTCGAAACACCATATATTTT; CDR3 protein: CASSPEGARRNTIYF
V gene: TRBV11-2; D gene: TRBD1; clone size: once; J gene: TRBJ1-2; CDR3 DNA: TGTGCCAGCAGCCAACAGGGCAGGGGGCTAGATGGCTACACCTTC; CDR3 protein: CASSQQGRGLDGYTF
V gene: TRBV19; D gene: .; clone size: few; J gene: TRBJ1-5; CDR3 DNA: TGTGCCAGTAGTATGAGCAGGGTCACCCGCAATCAGCCCCAGCATTTT; CDR3 protein: CASSMSRVTRNQPQHF